Presented here are 13 T cell receptor beta chains from one specimen sequenced in a study of T cell responses to AZD1222 COVID-19 vaccine. The protocol was immunoSEQ multiplex PCR, while the TCRdb copy is restricted to in-frame clones and leaves out a portion. Of around 200,000 clones listed, roughly 88% are singletons. This sample comprised peripheral blood, obtained on day 0 of AZD1222 vaccination. These receptors were taken from an adult in good health.

The rearrangement joins TRBV5-1 to TRBJ1-2, with 12 bases fitting TRBD1. Germline-derived CDR1 and CDR2 are SGHRS and YFSETQ. V gave up 3 bases and J gave up 14 bases; unmatched junction bases: 5. The CDR3 has 12 residues. The CDR3 sequence: CASSSGQGACTF. In nucleotides, the CDR3 is TGCGCCAGCAGCTCGGGACAGGGGGCTTGTACCTTC.

The chain employs TRBV19 and TRBJ1-3; unclear D gene. The length of the CDR3 is 13 residues. CDR1 LNHDA and CDR2 SQIVND come from the germline V gene (reference sequence). Trimming stripped 4 bases from V and 5 bases from J, with 9 bases between. This CDR3 is CASSTTTRNTIYF. The CDR3 nucleotides are TGTGCCAGTAGTACCACGACAAGAAACACCATATATTTT.

The chain uses TRBV5-1 and TRBJ2-2; 10 positions match TRBD2. CDR1 is SGHRS and CDR2 is YFSETQ in the germline V gene. Trimming removed 3 bases from V and 5 bases from J; junction bases left unmatched: 7. The CDR3 is 16 residues long. In DNA, the CDR3 is TGCGCCAGCAGCTCCCTAGCGGGAGCGGGGACCGGGGAGCTGTTTTTT. Protein product: CASSSLAGAGTGELFF.

This chain uses TRBV6-4 with TRBJ2-3, with TRBD1 matching over 9 bases. V gave up 10 bases and J gave up 2 bases; unmatched junction bases: 4. Germline loops: CDR1 MRHNA, CDR2 SNTAGT. This CDR3 is built from 13 residues. The CDR3 loop reads CATGQGHTDTQYF. The CDR3 DNA follows: TGTGCCACTGGACAGGGGCACACAGATACGCAGTATTTT.

This chain joins TRBV18 and TRBJ1-1; 9 bases are a match to TRBD1. With V trimmed by 5 bases and J by 1 base, 5 bases remained unmatched. The V gene's germline CDR1 is KGHSH and CDR2 LQKENI. The CDR3 length is 15 residues. The CDR3 nucleotides are TGTGCCAGCTCATTAAGACAGGGGGAGAACACTGAAGCTTTCTTT. Protein sequence: CASSLRQGENTEAFF.

The rearrangement uses TRBV11-3 and TRBJ2-3, with 14 bases that match TRBD2. There are 16 residues in the CDR3. Trimming at V came to 5 bases and at J to 3 bases, leaving 4 bases not matched to a gene. The germline gives CDR1 SGHNT, CDR2 YENEEA. This CDR3 is CASSAGTSGRTDTQYF. The DNA for the CDR3 is TGTGCCAGCAGCGCGGGGACTAGCGGGAGAACAGATACGCAGTATTTT.

J is TRBJ1-6 and V is TRBV6-5; the D gene is possibly TRBD1 (5 bases). The length of the CDR3 is 14 residues. Germline-derived CDR1 and CDR2 are MNHEY and SVGAGI. V was cut by 4 bases and J by 14 bases, with 18 bases left in between. Here the CDR3 DNA reads TGTGCCAGCAGTTCCCTAGGGACCGCGATTTCCCTCCACTTT. Protein: CASSSLGTAISLHF.

The V gene is TRBV10-2, the J gene TRBJ1-5; a weak D match, TRBD1 (5 bases). CDR3 length: 15 amino acids. Germline CDR1 is WSHSY and CDR2 is SAAADI. Between the trimmed V and J ends, which lost 2 bases and 2 bases, there was a span of 10 bases. This CDR3 is CASSERQGGNQPQHF. The CDR3 nucleotides read TGCGCCAGCAGTGAGAGGCAGGGCGGCAATCAGCCCCAGCATTTT.

The chain is built from TRBV3-1 (or the pseudogene TRBV3-2) and TRBJ1-4; 8 bases are a match to TRBD1. V trimming: 1 base; J trimming: 3 bases; junction bases outside the gene matches: 7. This CDR3 has 17 residues. The germline V gene has CDR1 LGHDT and CDR2 YNNKEL (reference sequence). CDR3 residues: CASSQGGTGGANEKLFF. The CDR3 DNA sequence: TGTGCCAGCAGCCAAGGAGGGACAGGCGGGGCTAATGAAAAACTGTTTTTT.

CDR3 sequence reads: CASSQDWGQDWQPQHF. As DNA, the CDR3 is TGCGCCAGCAGCCAAGACTGGGGGCAGGACTGGCAGCCCCAGCATTTT. V and J are TRBV4-1 and TRBJ1-5; maybe TRBD1 (6 bases). Germline V lookup: CDR1 MGHRA, CDR2 YSYEKL. The V and J ends lost 0 bases and 7 bases respectively, with 16 bases between them. The CDR3 totals 16 residues.

This clone was seen a handful of times. The chain joins TRBV3-1 (or the pseudogene TRBV3-2) to TRBJ1-5; D is uncertain. This CDR3 comprises 16 residues. In germline, CDR1 is LGHDT, CDR2 YNNKEL (reference sequence). Trimming removed 1 base at V and 1 base at J, with 11 bases between. The CDR3 DNA is TGTGCCAGCAGCCAAGGGTTCGGGAAGAGCAATCAGCCCCAGCATTTT. Protein sequence: CASSQGFGKSNQPQHF.

The chain employs TRBV6-1 and TRBJ2-7; perhaps TRBD2 as D (5 bases). The CDR3 runs to 17 residues. Germline-derived CDR1 and CDR2 are MNHNS and SASEGT. The V end lost 1 base, the J end lost 0 bases, and 16 bases lay between the germline ends. CDR3 residues: CASSEGRHRLDSYEQYF. The CDR3 nucleotides are TGTGCCAGCAGTGAAGGGAGGCACCGACTGGACTCCTACGAGCAGTACTTC.

This chain links TRBV28 with TRBJ2-2; possibly TRBD2 for D (6 bases). Deletions cut 7 bases from V and 4 bases from J, with 10 bases between. The CDR3 consists of 13 residues. Per germline, CDR1 MDHEN and CDR2 SYDVKM. CDR3 amino acids: CASTLGGTGELFF. CDR3 DNA sequence: TGTGCCAGCACTTTGGGGGGCACCGGGGAGCTGTTTTTT.